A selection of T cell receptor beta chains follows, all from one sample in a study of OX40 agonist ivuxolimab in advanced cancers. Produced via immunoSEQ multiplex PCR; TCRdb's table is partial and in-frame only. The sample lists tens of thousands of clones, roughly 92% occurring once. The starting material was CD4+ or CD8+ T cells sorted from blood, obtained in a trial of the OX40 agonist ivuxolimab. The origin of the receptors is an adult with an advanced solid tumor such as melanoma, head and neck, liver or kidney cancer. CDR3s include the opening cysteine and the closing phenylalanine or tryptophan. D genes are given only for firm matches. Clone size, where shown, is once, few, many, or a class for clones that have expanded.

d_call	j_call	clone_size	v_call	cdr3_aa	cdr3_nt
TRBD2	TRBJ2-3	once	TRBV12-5	CASGLPTSGRLAQYF	TGTGCTAGTGGTTTACCGACTAGCGGGAGGTTGGCGCAGTATTTT
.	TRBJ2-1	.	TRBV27	CASSLAGSNEQFF	TGTGCCAGCAGTTTAGCGGGAAGCAATGAGCAGTTCTTC
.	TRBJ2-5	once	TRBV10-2	CASSRGPRQETQYF	TGCGCCAGCAGTAGGGGACCCAGACAAGAGACCCAGTACTTC
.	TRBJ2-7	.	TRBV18	CASSPSGLSYEQYF	TGTGCCAGCTCACCTAGCGGCCTCTCCTACGAGCAGTACTTC
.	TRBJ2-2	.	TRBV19	CASRERLNTGELFF	TGTGCCAGTAGAGAGCGACTCAATACCGGGGAGCTGTTTTTT
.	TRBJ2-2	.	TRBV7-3	CASSPPLLRGGNTGELFF	TGTGCCAGCAGCCCCCCCCTGCTTAGGGGGGGGAACACCGGGGAGCTGTTTTTT
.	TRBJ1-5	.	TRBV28	CASSLIGGRHQPQHF	TGTGCCAGCAGTTTAATAGGGGGACGGCATCAGCCCCAGCATTTT
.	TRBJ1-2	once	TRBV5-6	CASSPEGGYGYTF	TGTGCCAGCAGCCCCGAGGGGGGTTATGGCTACACCTTC
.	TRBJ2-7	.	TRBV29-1	CSAGMRDTKSYEQYF	TGCAGCGCCGGAATGCGGGACACCAAATCCTACGAGCAGTACTTC
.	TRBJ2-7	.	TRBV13	CASSSTGNEQYF	TGTGCCAGCAGCTCGACGGGGAACGAGCAGTACTTC
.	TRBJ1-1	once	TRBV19	CASSPRTPADTEAFF	TGTGCCAGTAGTCCGCGGACTCCAGCGGACACTGAAGCTTTCTTT
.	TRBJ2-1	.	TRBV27	CASSPPSTGRGYNEQFF	TGTGCCAGCAGTCCCCCTTCGACTGGCAGGGGTTACAATGAGCAGTTCTTC
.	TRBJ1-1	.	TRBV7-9	CACTGGRMNTEAFF	TGTGCCTGCACGGGGGGACGGATGAACACTGAAGCTTTCTTT
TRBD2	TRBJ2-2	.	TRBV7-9	CASSFQRESAGELFF	TGTGCCAGCAGCTTCCAGCGGGAGAGCGCCGGGGAGCTGTTTTTT
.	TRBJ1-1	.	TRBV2	CASSEVRTGNEAFF	TGTGCCAGCAGTGAAGTCCGTACAGGAAATGAAGCTTTCTTT
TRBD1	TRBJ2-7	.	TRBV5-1	CASSLREGQSYEQYF	TGCGCCAGCAGCTTGAGAGAGGGACAGTCCTACGAGCAGTACTTC
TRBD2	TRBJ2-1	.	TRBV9	CASSVGSGRGGYNEQFF	TGTGCCAGCAGCGTAGGTAGCGGGAGGGGTGGTTACAATGAGCAGTTCTTC
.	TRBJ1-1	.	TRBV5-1	CASSLDPNTEAFF	TGCGCCAGCAGCTTGGACCCGAACACTGAAGCTTTCTTT
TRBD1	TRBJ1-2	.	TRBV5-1	CASRPPTGTGGYGYTF	TGCGCCAGCCGTCCTCCCACCGGGACAGGGGGCTATGGCTACACCTTC
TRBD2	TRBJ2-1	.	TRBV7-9	CASSASGLAGYNEQFF	TGTGCCAGCAGCGCCTCGGGACTAGCGGGGTACAATGAGCAGTTCTTC
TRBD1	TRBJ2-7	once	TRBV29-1	CSHGDRTSYEQYF	TGCAGTCACGGGGACAGGACATCCTACGAGCAGTACTTC
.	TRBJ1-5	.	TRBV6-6	CASSSDRRQPQHF	TGTGCCAGCAGTTCTGACAGGCGTCAGCCCCAGCATTTT
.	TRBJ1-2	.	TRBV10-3	CAIIPDLCGYTF	TGTGCCATCATTCCCGATCTCTGCGGCTACACCTTC
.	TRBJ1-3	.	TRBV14	CASSRTQGISGNTIYF	TGTGCCAGCAGCCGTACCCAGGGAATCTCTGGAAACACCATATATTTT
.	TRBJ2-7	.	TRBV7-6	CASSLKGEWAEQYF	TGTGCCAGCAGCCTTAAGGGGGAGTGGGCCGAGCAGTACTTC
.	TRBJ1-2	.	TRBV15	CATSSPGQGVYGYTF	TGTGCCACCAGCAGTCCGGGCCAAGGGGTCTATGGCTACACCTTC
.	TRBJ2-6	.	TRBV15	CATSREAGYSGANVLTF	TGTGCCACCAGCAGAGAGGCGGGTTACTCTGGGGCCAACGTCCTGACTTTC
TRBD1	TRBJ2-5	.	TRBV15	CATRGTGRVQETQYF	TGTGCCACCAGGGGGACAGGGCGCGTCCAAGAGACCCAGTACTTC
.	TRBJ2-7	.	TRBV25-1	CASSEIGISYEQYF	TGTGCCAGCAGTGAGATTGGAATCTCCTACGAGCAGTACTTC
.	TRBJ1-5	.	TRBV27	CASRLGQSNQPQHF	TGTGCCAGCAGACTTGGACAGAGCAATCAGCCCCAGCATTTT
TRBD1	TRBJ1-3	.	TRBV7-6	CASSLEALTGGFGNTIYF	TGTGCCAGCAGCTTAGAGGCCCTTACAGGGGGCTTTGGAAACACCATATATTTT
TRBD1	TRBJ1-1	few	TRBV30	CAWSWSGGTEAFF	TGTGCCTGGAGTTGGTCAGGGGGCACTGAAGCTTTCTTT
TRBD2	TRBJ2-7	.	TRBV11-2	CASSLDRTSGSDEQYF	TGTGCCAGCAGCTTAGATCGGACTAGCGGGAGTGACGAGCAGTACTTC
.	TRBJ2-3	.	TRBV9	CASSLHPGTSIDTQYF	TGTGCCAGCAGCTTACACCCCGGGACCTCGATAGATACGCAGTATTTT
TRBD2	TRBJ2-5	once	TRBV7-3	CASSPEAGGQETQYF	TGTGCCAGCAGCCCCGAGGCGGGAGGACAAGAGACCCAGTACTTC
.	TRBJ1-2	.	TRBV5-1	CASSFGQPRDISGYTF	TGCGCCAGCAGCTTTGGACAGCCTCGGGATATAAGCGGCTACACCTTC
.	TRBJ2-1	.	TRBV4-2	CASSQEGTDYNEQFF	TGTGCCAGCAGCCAAGAAGGGACTGACTACAATGAGCAGTTCTTC
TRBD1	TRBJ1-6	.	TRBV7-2	CASSLYIYRGDSPLHF	TGTGCCAGCAGCTTATATATCTACAGGGGTGATTCACCCCTCCACTTT
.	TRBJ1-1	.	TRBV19	CASRYGNTEAFF	TGTGCCAGTAGGTACGGGAACACTGAAGCTTTCTTT
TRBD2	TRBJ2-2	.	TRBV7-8	CASSPLTGGPGGELFF	TGTGCCAGCAGCCCTCTAACGGGAGGGCCGGGCGGGGAGCTGTTTTTT
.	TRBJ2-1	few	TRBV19	CASSIGNEQFF	TGTGCCAGTAGTATTGGCAATGAGCAGTTCTTC